The 30 T cell receptor beta chains given below trace back to one sample, sequenced in a study of PD-L1 blockade in urothelial cancer. Time point of the sample: pretreatment peripheral blood. Sequenced by immunoSEQ multiplex PCR; TCRdb stores in-frame clones only, minus some. Altogether 50,000 or so clones are present, about 68% being singletons, with the ten largest covering roughly 4%. The sample was PBMCs, taken around atezolizumab (anti-PD-L1) treatment. Receptors originate from a man between 65 and 85 years old with urothelial cancer.

This clone was picked up a small number of times. This chain uses TRBV2 with TRBJ1-1, with 10 bases identical to TRBD1. Germline values: CDR1 SNHLY, CDR2 FYNNEI. The V segment lost 2 bases and the J segment 3 bases; nucleotides outside the gene matches: 6. CDR3 length: 16 residues. The CDR3 sequence: CASSEMGTGAYTEAFF. The CDR3 DNA follows: TGTGCCAGCAGTGAAATGGGGACAGGGGCATACACTGAAGCTTTCTTT.

The chain is built from TRBV7-2 and TRBJ2-5; no definite D call. V dropped 1 base and J dropped 3 bases, with 6 bases sitting between them. The CDR3 contains 13 residues. Germline-derived CDR1 and CDR2 are SGHTA and FQGNSA. CDR3 amino acids: CASSLGVKETQYF. In DNA form, the CDR3 reads TGTGCCAGCAGCTTAGGCGTGAAAGAGACCCAGTACTTC.

V gene TRBV18 combines with J gene TRBJ2-3; a possible D gene is TRBD1 (6 bases). The germline V gene encodes CDR1 KGHSH and CDR2 LQKENI. V was shortened by 2 bases and J by 4 bases, with 10 bases between the two germline ends. The length of the CDR3 is 14 residues. The CDR3 loop is CASSPVGTPDTQYF. The CDR3 region has the DNA TGTGCCAGCTCACCAGTAGGGACACCAGATACGCAGTATTTT.

DNA of the CDR3: TGTGCCAGCACCCCCTCCGGGACTAGCGGCTACGAGCAGTACTTC. It codes for CASTPSGTSGYEQYF. This chain connects TRBV2 to TRBJ2-7; 11 nucleotides line up with TRBD2. The trim removed 7 bases at V and 3 bases at J, leaving 8 bases unmatched. Germline CDR1 and CDR2: SNHLY and FYNNEI. The CDR3 length is 15 residues.

The chain has TRBV19 and TRBJ2-3; a weak D match, TRBD1 (10 bases). Per germline, CDR1 LNHDA and CDR2 SQIVND (reference sequence). V was cut by 3 bases and J by 1 base, with 17 bases left in between. The CDR3 spans 17 residues. Written as DNA, the CDR3 is TGTGCCAGTAGTATGGCGGGGGGGACAGGGGGCACAGATACGCAGTATTTT. Translating gives CASSMAGGTGGTDTQYF.

This chain links TRBV5-6 with TRBJ2-5, with TRBD1 as a possible D gene (5 bases). The germline CDR1 and CDR2 sequences are SGHDT and YYEEEE. Trimming removed 1 base at V and 1 base at J, with 8 bases between. The CDR3 is made up of 14 amino acids. CDR3: CASSLTGAQETQYF. The CDR3 DNA sequence: TGTGCCAGCAGCTTGACAGGTGCCCAAGAGACCCAGTACTTC. Variable domain in full (rest from reference TRBV5-6 and TRBJ2-5): DAGVTQSPTHLIKTRGQQVTLRCSPKSGHDTVSWYQQALGQGPQFIFQYYEEEERQRGNFPDRFSGHQFPNYSSELNVNALLLGDSALYLCASSLTGAQETQYFGPGTRLLVL.

The chain joins TRBV7-6 to TRBJ1-3; the match to TRBD1 covers 9 bases. Germline V CDR1 and CDR2: SGHVS, FNYEAQ. CDR3 size: 16 residues. J gave up 2 bases and V 1 base, and 3 bases lay outside the gene matches. The CDR3 bases are TGTGCCAGCAGCTTAGACAGGGGGCGAGCTGGAAACACCATATATTTT. Its protein product is CASSLDRGRAGNTIYF.

The genes are TRBV25-1 and TRBJ1-1; TRBD1 agrees at 7 bases. After removal of 6 bases from V and 0 bases from J, the junction contained 4 bases not matched to a gene. This CDR3 contains 14 residues. CDR1 is MGHDK, CDR2 SYGVNS, per germline. In nucleotides, the CDR3 is TGTGCCAGCAGACCTACAGGGGTGAACACTGAAGCTTTCTTT. Amino acids: CASRPTGVNTEAFF.

The chain is built from TRBV18 and TRBJ1-2; 7 nucleotides agree with TRBD1. With V trimmed by 5 bases and J by 5 bases, 5 bases remained unmatched. Germline assignment: CDR1 KGHSH and CDR2 LQKENI. The CDR3 covers 13 residues. The CDR3 nucleotides read TGTGCCAGCTCAACGACAGGGACTTATGGCTACACCTTC. Protein product: CASSTTGTYGYTF.

The rearrangement links TRBV27 to TRBJ2-2; a possible D gene is TRBD2 (6 bases). From germline, CDR1 is MNHEY and CDR2 SMNVEV (reference sequence). The V end lost 0 bases, the J end lost 1 base, and 9 bases lay between the germline ends. The length of the CDR3 is 16 residues. CDR3 residues: CASSLSGLLNTGELFF. The CDR3 DNA reads as TGTGCCAGCAGTTTATCGGGACTCCTGAACACCGGGGAGCTGTTTTTT.

The rearrangement links TRBV5-1 to TRBJ1-3; D unresolved. Germline V gene sequence: CDR1 SGHRS, CDR2 YFSETQ. V lost 6 bases and J 0 bases, leaving 10 bases between the germline ends. The length of the CDR3 is 14 residues. This CDR3 reads CASMTGSSGNTIYF. The CDR3 nucleotides read TGCGCCAGCATGACGGGATCCTCTGGAAACACCATATATTTT.

This clone was observed once. The V call is TRBV11-2, the J call TRBJ1-1, with D unresolved. Per the germline V gene, CDR1 is SGHAT and CDR2 is FQNNGV. The CDR3 is made up of 14 amino acids. The V and J ends lost 5 bases and 10 bases respectively, with 20 bases between them. As DNA, the CDR3 is TGTGCCAGCAGCCCCTCATCCCCCGTCGAGGGAGCTTTCTTT. This gives the protein CASSPSSPVEGAFF.

V usage is TRBV7-8 and J usage is TRBJ2-3; the D gene is possibly TRBD2 (5 bases). Germline V gene lookup returns CDR1 SGHVS and CDR2 FQNEAQ. The CDR3 is 15 amino acids. V was cut by 5 bases and J by 0 bases, with 12 bases left in between. The CDR3 sequence is CASSLAGGSTDTQYF. Here the CDR3 DNA reads TGTGCCAGCAGCCTGGCAGGAGGTAGCACAGATACGCAGTATTTT.

This chain connects TRBV2 to TRBJ1-4; 7 positions agree with TRBD1. Germline V lookup: CDR1 SNHLY, CDR2 FYNNEI. CDR3 size: 14 residues. The V and J ends lost 6 bases and 5 bases, in that order; junction bases with no gene match: 6. The CDR3 DNA sequence: TGTGCCAGCAGCCCCGGGACAGTGAATGAAAAACTGTTTTTT. Translation gives CASSPGTVNEKLFF.

V is TRBV30 and J is TRBJ1-1; a weak D match, TRBD1 (6 bases). CDR1 is GTSNPN, CDR2 SVGIG, per germline (reference sequence). V was trimmed by 3 bases and J by 0 bases, leaving 14 bases between them. The CDR3 contains 15 residues. The CDR3 coding sequence is TGTGCCTGGAGCCCAATTACAGGGTTGAACACTGAAGCTTTCTTT. The encoded protein is CAWSPITGLNTEAFF.

V and J are TRBV6-4 and TRBJ1-4; 7 positions agree with TRBD1. This CDR3 has 15 amino acids. Looked up from germline, CDR1 is MRHNA and CDR2 is SNTAGT. Trimming cost V 0 bases and J 8 bases; bases outside gene matches: 6. Written as DNA, the CDR3 is TGTGCCAGCAGTGACTCGTCGGAAGGGGGCGAAAAACTGTTTTTT. As protein: CASSDSSEGGEKLFF.

The genes are TRBV7-2 and TRBJ2-7, with TRBD1 identical over 9 bases. Germline V CDR1 and CDR2: SGHTA, FQGNSA. The CDR3 runs 14 residues. Trimming cost V 4 bases and J 3 bases; bases outside gene matches: 4. The CDR3 DNA follows: TGTGCCAGCAGCTCCGGACAGGGGCGCTACGAGCAGTACTTC. Its protein is CASSSGQGRYEQYF.

The J gene is TRBJ2-3, the V gene TRBV25-1; 9 bases map to TRBD2. Germline V CDR1 and CDR2: MGHDK, SYGVNS. The junction had 11 bases not matched to a gene; V was cut back by 2 bases and J by 5 bases. The CDR3 has 17 residues. The CDR3: CASSEESGGLTGDTQYF. The CDR3 coding sequence is TGTGCCAGCAGTGAAGAAAGCGGGGGGCTGACCGGAGATACGCAGTATTTT. The complete variable domain, with remaining parts taken from reference TRBV25-1 and TRBJ2-3, reads EADIYQTPRYLVIGTGKKITLECSQTMGHDKMYWYQQDPGMELHLIHYSYGVNSTEKGDLSSESTVSRIRTEHFPLTLESARPSHTSQYLCASSEESGGLTGDTQYFGPGTRLTVL.

The J gene is TRBJ1-6, the V gene TRBV2; D unresolved. From germline, CDR1 is SNHLY and CDR2 FYNNEI. The CDR3 spans 15 residues. Trimming pared 1 base from V and 10 bases from J, leaving 14 bases between. CDR3 nucleotide sequence: TGTGCCAGCAGTGAAGTGGAGCGTCTAGGATCACCCCTCCACTTT. Translating gives CASSEVERLGSPLHF.

V gene TRBV9 combines with J gene TRBJ2-3; 8 bases agree with TRBD2. The V gene's germline CDR1 is SGDLS and CDR2 YYNGEE. The CDR3 has 17 amino acids. V shed 2 bases and J 0 bases; nucleotides not matched to a gene: 8. The chain's CDR3 is CASSVQRAGGSTDTQYF. DNA of the CDR3: TGTGCCAGCAGCGTCCAGAGGGCGGGGGGTAGCACAGATACGCAGTATTTT.

This rearrangement joins TRBV6-7 to TRBJ2-7; 7 nucleotides align to TRBD1. TRBV6-7 is an open reading frame whose function is uncertain. The CDR3 sequence is 16 residues long. Trimming removed 4 bases from V and 3 bases from J; junction bases left unmatched: 12. The CDR3 reads CASSCPVQGKNYEQYF. CDR3 DNA sequence: TGTGCCAGCAGTTGCCCGGTACAGGGGAAAAACTACGAGCAGTACTTC.

CDR3 protein: CASSQDSYGGQTSGYTF. In nucleotides, the CDR3 is TGCGCCAGCAGCCAAGATTCTTACGGAGGGCAGACTAGCGGCTACACCTTC. J is TRBJ1-2 and V is TRBV4-3; D is unresolved. V lost 0 bases and J lost 8, with 22 bases in between. This CDR3 contains 17 residues. CDR1 is LGHNA, CDR2 YSLEER, per germline.

The V call is TRBV28, the J call TRBJ2-7, with a tentative D call TRBD1 (6 bases). The V gene's germline CDR1 is MDHEN and CDR2 SYDVKM. The CDR3 is 13 residues long. V lost 6 bases and J 2 bases, leaving 11 bases between the germline ends. The CDR3 here is CASRAGVPYEQYF. DNA for the CDR3: TGTGCCAGCAGGGCAGGGGTCCCCTACGAGCAGTACTTC.

This clone has just a few counts. The chain has TRBV5-1 and TRBJ2-7; 8 positions agree with TRBD2. V shed 4 bases, J shed 7 bases, and the junction held 10 bases outside the gene matches. The germline V gene has CDR1 SGHRS and CDR2 YFSETQ. The CDR3 contains 14 residues. The CDR3 is CASSLGGGLGEQYF. As DNA, the CDR3 is TGCGCCAGCAGCCTCGGGGGGGGGTTGGGTGAGCAGTACTTC.

The chain employs TRBV6-1 and TRBJ2-1; 12 nucleotides line up with TRBD1. Germline-derived CDR1 and CDR2 are MNHNS and SASEGT. J was trimmed by 7 bases and V by 8 bases; bases with no gene match: 9. The CDR3 is made up of 15 amino acids. The chain's CDR3 is CASESGTGGINEQFF. The CDR3 nucleotides are TGTGCCAGCGAGTCCGGGACAGGGGGCATAAATGAGCAGTTCTTC.

The chain employs TRBV11-2 and TRBJ2-7; 7 bases match TRBD2. This CDR3 has 15 amino acids. CDR1 is SGHAT and CDR2 is FQNNGV in the germline V gene. J lost 1 base, V lost 0 bases, and 3 bases had no gene match. This CDR3 is CASSLEASGSYEQYF. The CDR3 nucleotides are TGTGCCAGCAGCTTAGAGGCTAGCGGATCCTACGAGCAGTACTTC.

The chain carries TRBV28 and TRBJ2-5; TRBD2 is a possible D gene (8 bases). Germline V gives CDR1 MDHEN, CDR2 SYDVKM. V dropped 3 bases and J dropped 5 bases, with 19 bases sitting between them. The CDR3 is 16 amino acids. CDR3 region: CASSLGSGVRGETQYF. The CDR3 coding sequence is TGTGCCAGCAGTTTGGGTAGCGGGGTCAGGGGGGAGACCCAGTACTTC. The entire variable domain, with the rest obtained from reference TRBV28 and TRBJ2-5, is as follows: DVKVTQSSRYLVKRTGEKVFLECVQDMDHENMFWYRQDPGLGLRLIYFSYDVKMKEKGDIPEGYSVSREKKERFSLILESASTNQTSMYLCASSLGSGVRGETQYFGPGTRLLVL.

CDR3 nucleotides: TGTGCCAGCAGCCAAGATCTGCAGGGTCGAGCCCAGTACTTC. Its protein is CASSQDLQGRAQYF. V and J are TRBV4-2 and TRBJ2-5; TRBD1 might be the D (5 bases). This CDR3 comprises 14 residues. Germline V lookup: CDR1 LGHNA, CDR2 YNFKEQ. Between the trimmed V and J ends, which lost 0 bases and 9 bases, there was a span of 14 bases.

This chain links TRBV11-1 with TRBJ2-3, with D unresolved. The CDR3 contains 15 residues. CDR1 is SGHAT and CDR2 is FQDESV in the germline V gene (reference sequence). The ends were cut back, 1 base at V and 5 bases at J, with 13 bases in the middle. As DNA, the CDR3 is TGTGCCAGCAGCTTAGGTGCCAGTGCAAGAGATACGCAGTATTTT. Its protein is CASSLGASARDTQYF.

The rearrangement joins TRBV28 to TRBJ1-5, with 12 bases identical to TRBD1. Germline assignment: CDR1 MDHEN and CDR2 SYDVKM. V dropped 3 bases and J dropped 1; count of bases not matched to a gene: 16. The CDR3 runs to 21 residues. This CDR3 is CASSFSSPPGQGAVSNQPQHF. Written as DNA, the CDR3 is TGTGCCAGCAGTTTTTCGTCACCTCCGGGACAGGGGGCCGTGAGCAATCAGCCCCAGCATTTT.